A single TCR beta chain is shown here with its context. Per the original methods: Estimation of nucleated cell counts was performed using reference gene primer amplification. The table came from immunoSEQ multiplex PCR; TCRdb's copy has only in-frame clones and leaves some out. From that table come the V and J calls and clone size; the DNA was used to work out D and trimming. The table has 300,000 or so clones, approximately 93% seen once. Seattle researchers signed up patients amid active infection and tracked them longitudinally. The sample comes from a study of blood T cell repertoires in COVID-19. The wider study: Samples taken during acute and convalescent COVID-19 were collected in the United States, Italy and Spain. From T cells, B-cell-depleted T cells, or PBMCs came the material, which was cDNA or gDNA.

This CDR3 is built from 15 residues. Trimming cost V 2 bases and J 5 bases; bases outside gene matches: 5. Germline assignment: CDR1 SGHRS and CDR2 YFSETQ. The sample taken for sequencing was peripheral blood. The rearrangement uses TRBV5-1 and TRBJ1-1; 11 nucleotides agree with TRBD1. The origin of this receptor is a woman aged 25 to 39 with COVID-19, enrolled during active disease. The CDR3 reads CASSLTGTGGTEAFF. The DNA of the CDR3 is TGCGCCAGCAGCTTAACCGGGACAGGGGGGACTGAAGCTTTCTTT.